Following are 10 T cell receptor beta chains from one sample sequenced in a study of T-cell memory formation after mild COVID-19 (dated by TCRdb to the early 2020s). Library preparation employed 5' RACE. Sequencing used an Illumina NovaSeq 6000. The raw public reads went through TCRdb reprocessing: fastp at Q25, MiXCR clone calling, in-frame beta chains kept. Rows are unified per CDR3 protein, each entry keeping the most common DNA and genes. Present in this sample are 25,000 to 30,000 distinct CDR3 sequences, about 16% of which were seen just once. The ten largest clonotypes hold approximately 1.5% of the sample. Specimen: PBMCs or a T cell subset sorted from them (not recorded which). These receptors were obtained from an adult who had mild COVID-19 (a few samples of this study predate the infection). The sample titles of this study are shuffled in the database, so cell type and time point are left out.

The chain uses TRBV29-1 and TRBJ1-1; D may be TRBD1 (5 bases). The V end was cut by 4 bases, the J end by 7 bases, with 16 bases between. The CDR3 is 13 residues long. The V gene's germline CDR1 is SQVTM and CDR2 ANQGSEA. The CDR3 is CSVALRVMGEAFF. The CDR3 DNA sequence: TGCAGCGTTGCTCTCAGGGTCATGGGTGAAGCTTTCTTT.

This clonotype was picked up many times. CDR3 bases: TGTGCCAGCAGCCAAGATGTAGGGGTGGCCTACAATGAGCAGTTCTTC. Protein sequence: CASSQDVGVAYNEQFF. The chain recombines TRBV14 with TRBJ2-1; D may be TRBD1 (5 bases). CDR1 SGHDN and CDR2 FVKESK come from the germline V gene. Trimming left V 0 bases short and J 2 bases short, with 11 bases between. CDR3 size: 16 residues.

Many counts were recorded for this clonotype. CDR3 DNA: TGCGCCAGCAGCACCAGGACATCTACTTATGGCTACACCTTC. Translating gives CASSTRTSTYGYTF. The V call is TRBV5-1, the J call TRBJ1-2, with D possibly matching TRBD1 (5 bases). This CDR3 has 14 amino acids. Trimming left V 4 bases short and J 5 bases short, with 15 bases between. Germline CDR1 and CDR2: SGHRS and YFSETQ.

This clonotype was counted many times. This chain links TRBV7-8 with TRBJ2-7, with D unclear. This CDR3 has 15 residues. CDR1 is SGHVS and CDR2 is FQNEAQ in the germline V gene. The V end lost 2 bases, the J end lost 0 bases, and 11 bases lay between the germline ends. The CDR3 DNA is TGTGCCAGCAGCTTAAACCTTAGAGGCTCCTACGAGCAGTACTTC. Translating gives CASSLNLRGSYEQYF.

This clonotype was observed many times. CDR3 in amino acids: CASSPGQGINTGELFF. Written as DNA, the CDR3 is TGTGCCAGCAGCCCGGGACAGGGAATAAACACCGGGGAGCTGTTTTTT. The chain joins TRBV5-5 to TRBJ2-2, with TRBD1 identical over 9 bases. The junction had 6 bases not matched to a gene; V was cut back by 4 bases and J by 2 bases. Germline V gene lookup returns CDR1 SGHKS and CDR2 YYEKEE (reference sequence). The CDR3 covers 16 residues.

In this sample, this clonotype turned up many times. The chain is built from TRBV7-6 and TRBJ2-2, with TRBD1 as a possible D gene (5 bases). Trimming took 5 bases from V and 8 from J, leaving 15 bases between them. This CDR3 comprises 14 residues. Germline V gene lookup returns CDR1 SGHVS and CDR2 FNYEAQ. The CDR3, as DNA: TGTGCCAGCAGCCCCCGGACAATGCGGGGGGAGCTGTTTTTT. It codes for CASSPRTMRGELFF.

This clonotype was counted at least ten times. This chain uses TRBV6-6 with TRBJ2-1, with a weak D call TRBD2 (6 bases). The V gene's germline CDR1 is MNHNY and CDR2 SVGAGI (reference sequence). Trimming stripped 7 bases from V and 4 bases from J, with 17 bases between. There are 15 residues in the CDR3. The CDR3 DNA reads TGTGCCAGCACTGAAACTAGCTTACCTTACAATGAGCAGTTCTTC. Translation: CASTETSLPYNEQFF.

The chain recombines TRBV7-9 with TRBJ2-3, with D unclear. This CDR3 has 15 residues. V was cut by 5 bases and J by 0 bases, with 12 bases left in between. Germline values: CDR1 SEHNR, CDR2 FQNEAQ (reference sequence). The DNA for the CDR3 is TGTGCCAGCAGCCCCGGACCGACTAGCACAGATACGCAGTATTTT. Encoded protein: CASSPGPTSTDTQYF.

Ten or more counts support this clonotype. V is TRBV12-3 or TRBV12-4 and J is TRBJ2-6; perhaps TRBD2 as D (6 bases). This CDR3 comprises 18 residues. Trimming shortened V by 1 base and J by 0 bases, and 13 bases separated the two germline ends. The CDR3 reads CASSLVGRGYSGANVLTF. Here the CDR3 DNA reads TGTGCCAGCAGTTTAGTCGGGAGAGGGTACTCTGGGGCCAACGTCCTGACTTTC.

At least ten counts were recorded for this clonotype. The chain links TRBV15 to TRBJ2-1, with 10 bases matching TRBD2. CDR3 size: 17 residues. The trim removed 0 bases at V and 9 bases at J, leaving 11 bases unmatched. Looked up from germline, CDR1 is LNHNV and CDR2 is YYDKDF (reference sequence). CDR3 in DNA: TGTGCCACCAGCAGAGATCTGGGAGCGGGAGGGCCTCCTGAGCAGTTCTTC. Translated, it gives CATSRDLGAGGPPEQFF.